One sample yielded the 9 T cell receptor beta chains listed below, sequenced in a study of blood T cell repertoires in COVID-19. Clones were read by immunoSEQ multiplex PCR, and TCRdb kept only the in-frame ones, dropping some. The sample holds 250,000 to 350,000 clones; roughly 91% are singletons and the top ten take approximately 0.84%. The source material was peripheral blood. The receptors here all came from a man younger than 45 with acute or convalescent COVID-19.

V gene TRBV9 combines with J gene TRBJ1-3; TRBD1 is a possible D gene (5 bases). This CDR3 region has 15 residues. V lost 0 bases and J lost 4, with 11 bases in between. Germline-derived CDR1 and CDR2 are SGDLS and YYNGEE. CDR3 DNA: TGTGCCAGCAGCGTAGAACCAGGGTTAGGAAACACCATATATTTT. Translating it yields CASSVEPGLGNTIYF.

This chain uses TRBV28 with TRBJ1-5; D is ambiguous. V was cut by 7 bases and J by 6 bases, with 19 bases left in between. CDR1 is MDHEN, CDR2 SYDVKM, per germline. CDR3 size: 15 residues. The CDR3 reads CASKKPQVNGQPQHF. The DNA of the CDR3 is TGTGCCAGCAAAAAGCCCCAAGTAAACGGTCAGCCCCAGCATTTT. Complete variable domain (other parts from reference TRBV28 and TRBJ1-5): DVKVTQSSRYLVKRTGEKVFLECVQDMDHENMFWYRQDPGLGLRLIYFSYDVKMKEKGDIPEGYSVSREKKERFSLILESASTNQTSMYLCASKKPQVNGQPQHFGDGTRLSIL.

The gene calls are TRBV11-3 and TRBJ2-3; the D is unclear. The V gene lost 2 bases and the J gene lost 3 bases, with 9 bases spanning the gap. This CDR3 has 14 amino acids. Germline V gene lookup returns CDR1 SGHNT and CDR2 YENEEA. The CDR3 here is CASSLSGLTDTQYF. The CDR3 nucleotides read TGTGCCAGCAGCTTATCAGGCCTGACAGATACGCAGTATTTT.

The chain is built from TRBV10-2 and TRBJ1-1, with TRBD1 matching 9 bases. Germline assignment: CDR1 WSHSY and CDR2 SAAADI. The CDR3 loop spans 15 amino acids. Trimming removed 0 bases from V and 8 bases from J; junction bases left unmatched: 7. CDR3 DNA sequence: TGCGCCAGCAGTGAGTCACAGGGGGCGGCCTTCGAAGCTTTCTTT. Translation gives CASSESQGAAFEAFF.

This clone was recorded a few times. The V call is TRBV28, the J call TRBJ1-2; D is unclear. Per germline, CDR1 MDHEN and CDR2 SYDVKM. V lost 8 bases to trimming and J lost 3 bases, with 7 bases between them. This CDR3 comprises 11 residues. CDR3: CASVRDYGYTF. DNA of the CDR3: TGTGCCAGCGTACGAGACTATGGCTACACCTTC.

The CDR3 bases are TGTGCCACCCTTCAGGACAGGGCGTTTGGAGGCTACACCTTC. This gives the protein CATLQDRAFGGYTF. The V and J genes are TRBV6-5 and TRBJ1-2; 8 positions match TRBD1. Per germline, CDR1 MNHEY and CDR2 SVGAGI. This CDR3 is 14 amino acids long. J was trimmed by 8 bases and V by 10 bases; bases with no gene match: 15.

The chain uses TRBV19 and TRBJ2-5; 7 bases are a match to TRBD2. The CDR3 contains 16 residues. With V trimmed by 7 bases and J by 2 bases, 13 bases remained unmatched. Germline V lookup: CDR1 LNHDA, CDR2 SQIVND (reference sequence). CDR3 coding DNA: TGTGCCAGTAACACGGGAGGAGCGGGGCCTCAAGAGACCCAGTACTTC. Translated, it gives CASNTGGAGPQETQYF. Based on the CDR3 plus reference TRBV19 and TRBJ2-5, the full variable domain is DGGITQSPKYLFRKEGQNVTLSCEQNLNHDAMYWYRQDPGQGLRLIYYSQIVNDFQKGDIAEGYSVSREKKESFPLTVTSAQKNPTAFYLCASNTGGAGPQETQYFGPGTRLLVL.

The chain has TRBV4-2 and TRBJ1-2; D gene unclear. CDR1 LGHNA and CDR2 YNFKEQ come from the germline V gene. The CDR3 is made up of 15 amino acids. V shed 8 bases and J shed 0 bases, with 16 bases lying between them. CDR3 DNA: TGTGCCAGCTCCGTAGCAATCGAGTCTAACTATGGCTACACCTTC. Translated: CASSVAIESNYGYTF.

The chain carries TRBV28 and TRBJ2-2; 10 nucleotides line up with TRBD2. Germline lookup yields CDR1 MDHEN and CDR2 SYDVKM. CDR3 size: 17 residues. The V gene end was trimmed by 5 bases and the J gene end by 6 bases; junction bases not matched to a gene: 12. CDR3 sequence (DNA): TGTGCCAGCAGTCTCTCCTCTAGCGGGAGTTGGGCCGGGGAGCTGTTTTTT. This encodes CASSLSSSGSWAGELFF.